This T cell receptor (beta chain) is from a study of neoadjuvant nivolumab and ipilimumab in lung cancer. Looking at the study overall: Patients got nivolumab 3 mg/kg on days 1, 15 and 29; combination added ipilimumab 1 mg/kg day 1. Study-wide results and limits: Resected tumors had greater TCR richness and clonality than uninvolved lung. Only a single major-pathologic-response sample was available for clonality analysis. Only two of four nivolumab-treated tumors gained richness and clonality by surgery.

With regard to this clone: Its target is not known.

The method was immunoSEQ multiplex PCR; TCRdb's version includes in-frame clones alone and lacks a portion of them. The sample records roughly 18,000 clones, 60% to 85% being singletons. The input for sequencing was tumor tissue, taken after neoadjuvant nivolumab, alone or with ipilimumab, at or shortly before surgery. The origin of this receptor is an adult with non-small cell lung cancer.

CDR3 sequence reads: CASSLEFLGSNQPQHF. The CDR3 DNA reads as TGTGCCAGCAGCTTGGAATTTCTGGGGAGCAATCAGCCCCAGCATTTT. The V call is TRBV5-8, the J call TRBJ1-5; D remains ambiguous. CDR3 length equals 16 residues. V was shortened by 0 bases and J by 1 base, with 11 bases between the two germline ends. The germline gives CDR1 SGHTS, CDR2 YDEGEE.